In this sample, the clone carrying this T cell receptor (beta chain) turned up many times. Its matching antigen is unknown. The length of the CDR3 is 17 residues. V gave up 5 bases and J gave up 0 bases; unmatched junction bases: 5. The V gene's germline CDR1 is SGHVS and CDR2 FNYEAQ. The sample is drawn from a study of early T cells in non-severe SARS-CoV-2 infection. Study-level background: Sequencing was performed on bulk RNA from unsorted whole blood, leaving chains unpaired. Study conclusions and caveats: Clonotype matching in VDJdb favored anti-spike CD8 responses and did not capture private and CD4 specificities.

Unique molecular identifier tags were affixed to discrete cDNA molecules. TCRdb used MiXCR to reprocess the 5' RACE reads, holding one entry per CDR3 protein. Of about 67,000 distinct CDR3 sequences detected, 11% appear once; the ten largest clones hold 3% to 4%. V and J are TRBV7-6 and TRBJ2-1, with 12 bases fitting TRBD2. The clonotype comes from an adult who was a healthcare worker with PCR-confirmed SARS-CoV-2 infection or an uninfected control (not recorded which). The sequencing input was whole blood. As DNA, the CDR3 is TGTGCCAGCAGCAAACTAGCGGGGGGAAGCTCCTACAATGAGCAGTTCTTC. Protein: CASSKLAGGSSYNEQFF. The full variable domain, with the rest looked up from reference TRBV7-6 and TRBJ2-1, is GAGVSQSPRYKVTKRGQDVALRCDPISGHVSLYWYRQALGQGPEFLTYFNYEAQQDKSGLPNDRFSAERPEGSISTLTIQRTEQRDSAMYRCASSKLAGGSSYNEQFFGPGTRLTVL.